This T cell receptor (beta chain) was identified during a study of CD8 T cells in ankylosing spondylitis. TCRdb reanalysed the 5' RACE reads using MiXCR and keeps one entry per CDR3 protein. The sample lists around 250,000 distinct CDR3 sequences; approximately 12% were seen once. The TCR originated in a male donor with ankylosing spondylitis or in good health (not recorded which). The sample comprised blood, either unsorted or a sorted T cell fraction (not recorded which).

The CDR3 DNA reads as TGTGCCAGCAGCCCTTATGCGAGTATGGGCCAGCCCCAGCATTTT. Translated: CASSPYASMGQPQHF. The chain is built from TRBV3-1 and TRBJ1-5, with D unresolved. The germline V gene encodes CDR1 LGHDT and CDR2 YNNKEL (reference sequence). The CDR3 runs to 15 residues. The germline V and J ends were trimmed by 4 bases and 7 bases, with 17 bases remaining between them.